This T cell receptor beta chain stems from a study of identical twins. Each CDR3 protein is one row after TCRdb ran MiXCR on the 5' RACE reads. The sample has 450,000 to 600,000 distinct CDR3 sequences, about a fifth seen once. V was clipped by 0 bases and J by 5 bases; unmatched bases: 11. The germline gives CDR1 LGHDT, CDR2 YNNKEL (reference sequence). CDR3 length: 17 residues. This clonotype showed up just a few times. These same data were also listed under a study on yellow fever vaccine responses in identical twins.

The gene calls are TRBV3-1 and TRBJ2-3; 7 bases map to TRBD2. This TCR derives from a woman in her late teens or twenties in good health. The specimen was CD4+ T cells sorted from blood. The CDR3 DNA is TGTGCCAGCAGCCAAGAAGGAGTAGCGGGTACGCGAGATACGCAGTATTTT. Translation gives CASSQEGVAGTRDTQYF.